These 5 T cell receptor beta chains were all obtained from the same sample, sequenced in a study of blood T cell repertoires in COVID-19. Profiled with immunoSEQ multiplex PCR; TCRdb holds only in-frame clones, not every one. The profile covers approximately 240,000 clones, with around four fifths appearing a single time and more than 6% taken by the ten largest. The sequencing input was peripheral blood. The receptors stem from a woman aged 55-69 years with active or convalescent COVID-19.

The rearrangement links TRBV9 to TRBJ2-1; 9 bases agree with TRBD2. The CDR3 consists of 15 residues. Trimming cost V 4 bases and J 8 bases; bases outside gene matches: 10. Germline V gene sequence: CDR1 SGDLS, CDR2 YYNGEE. Here the CDR3 DNA reads TGTGCCAGCAGCTTCACCGGGGCGGGAGGGGATGAGCAGTTCTTC. This codes for CASSFTGAGGDEQFF.

Here the CDR3 reads CASSGTFSNTGELFF. CDR3 nucleotides: TGTGCCAGCAGTGGGACTTTTTCGAACACCGGGGAGCTGTTTTTT. This rearrangement joins TRBV2 to TRBJ2-2; possibly TRBD2 for D (5 bases). Trimming removed 4 bases from V and 0 bases from J, with 9 bases in between. The CDR3 loop spans 15 amino acids. Germline CDR1 and CDR2: SNHLY and FYNNEI.

The chain uses TRBV27 and TRBJ2-3, with TRBD2 matching 13 bases. Germline CDR1 and CDR2: MNHEY and SMNVEV (reference sequence). V lost 5 bases to trimming and J lost 1 base; unmatched junction nucleotides: 0. This CDR3 comprises 15 residues. CDR3 DNA: TGTGCCAGCAGTGGACTAGCGGGAGGCACAGATACGCAGTATTTT. It is translated as CASSGLAGGTDTQYF.

The V call is TRBV6-6, the J call TRBJ2-1, with 11 bases fitting TRBD2. V gave up 5 bases and J gave up 2 bases; unmatched junction bases: 5. Germline values: CDR1 MNHNY, CDR2 SVGAGI (reference sequence). The CDR3 is made up of 16 amino acids. CDR3 region: CASSHGTSGTYNEQFF. CDR3 sequence (DNA): TGTGCCAGCAGTCACGGGACTAGCGGCACCTACAATGAGCAGTTCTTC.

This chain links TRBV6-5 with TRBJ1-2, with D hard to call. The V end lost 6 bases, the J end lost 4 bases, and 9 bases lay between the germline ends. The CDR3 is made up of 12 amino acids. Germline values: CDR1 MNHEY, CDR2 SVGAGI. DNA of the CDR3: TGTGCCAGCAGGGGGAGCGTCTATGGCTACACCTTC. Protein: CASRGSVYGYTF.